This TCR beta chain was documented in a study of blood T cell repertoires in COVID-19. Study-wide background: COVID-19 samples from acute and convalescent phases originated in the United States, Italy and Spain. PBMCs, B-cell-depleted T cells, or T cells provided the cDNA or gDNA that made up the material.

In the study's own analysis: Reference gene primer amplification gave nucleated cell count estimates. The repertoire was sequenced with immunoSEQ multiplex PCR; TCRdb's copy has only in-frame clones and lacks some. V and J calls and clone size are given by that table; D and trimming were obtained from the DNA. The sample has 270,000 or so clones; 65% to 90% are singletons. Germline V CDR1 and CDR2: WSHSY, SAAADI. Trimming took 0 bases from V and 4 from J, leaving 13 bases between them. CDR3 size: 15 residues. The sequenced sample was peripheral blood. The V call is TRBV10-2, the J call TRBJ2-7, with unresolved D. The sequence derives from a human donor in a cohort sampled during active COVID-19. The CDR3 DNA follows: TGCGCCAGCAGTGAGTCGTCATCATACTCTTACGAGCAGTACTTC. It yields the protein CASSESSSYSYEQYF.